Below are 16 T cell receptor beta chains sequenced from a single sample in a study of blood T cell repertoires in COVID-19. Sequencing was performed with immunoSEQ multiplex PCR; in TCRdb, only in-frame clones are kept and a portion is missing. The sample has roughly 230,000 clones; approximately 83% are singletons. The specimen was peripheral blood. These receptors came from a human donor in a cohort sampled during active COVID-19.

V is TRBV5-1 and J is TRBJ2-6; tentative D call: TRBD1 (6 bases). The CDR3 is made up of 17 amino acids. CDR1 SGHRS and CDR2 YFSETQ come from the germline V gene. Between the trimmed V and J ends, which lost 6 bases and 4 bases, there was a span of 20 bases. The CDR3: CASTTGTLILGANVLTF. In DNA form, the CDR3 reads TGCGCCAGCACGACCGGGACACTTATACTGGGGGCCAACGTCCTGACTTTC.

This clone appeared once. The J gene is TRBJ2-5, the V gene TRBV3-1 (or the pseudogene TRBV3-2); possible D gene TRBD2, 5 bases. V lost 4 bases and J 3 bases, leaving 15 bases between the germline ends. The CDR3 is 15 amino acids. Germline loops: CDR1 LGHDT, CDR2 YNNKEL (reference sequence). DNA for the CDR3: TGTGCCAGCAGCCGAACTCTTGGGCGGGAAGAGACCCAGTACTTC. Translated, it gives CASSRTLGREETQYF.

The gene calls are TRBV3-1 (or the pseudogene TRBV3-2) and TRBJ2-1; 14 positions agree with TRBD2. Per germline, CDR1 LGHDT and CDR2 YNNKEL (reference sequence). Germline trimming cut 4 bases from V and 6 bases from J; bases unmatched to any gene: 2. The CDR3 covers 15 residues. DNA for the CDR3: TGTGCCAGCAGCCTCGGACTAGCGGGGGGCAATGAGCAGTTCTTC. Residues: CASSLGLAGGNEQFF.

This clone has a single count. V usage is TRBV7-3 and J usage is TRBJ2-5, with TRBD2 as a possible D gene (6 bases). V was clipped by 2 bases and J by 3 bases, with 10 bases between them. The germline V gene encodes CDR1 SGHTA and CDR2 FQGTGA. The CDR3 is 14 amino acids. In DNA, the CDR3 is TGTGCCAGCAGCTTAGGGGCTAGCGAAGAGACCCAGTACTTC. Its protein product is CASSLGASEETQYF.

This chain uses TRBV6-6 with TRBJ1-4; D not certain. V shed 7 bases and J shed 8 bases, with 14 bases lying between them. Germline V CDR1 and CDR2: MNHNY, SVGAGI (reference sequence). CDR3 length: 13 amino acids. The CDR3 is CASKEPFWEKLFF. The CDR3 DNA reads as TGTGCCAGCAAAGAGCCATTTTGGGAAAAACTGTTTTTT.

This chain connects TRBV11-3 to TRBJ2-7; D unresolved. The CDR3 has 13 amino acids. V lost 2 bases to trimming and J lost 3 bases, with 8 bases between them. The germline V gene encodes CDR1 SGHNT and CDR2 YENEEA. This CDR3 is CASSLFYSYEQYF. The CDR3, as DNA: TGTGCCAGCAGCTTATTTTACAGCTACGAGCAGTACTTC.

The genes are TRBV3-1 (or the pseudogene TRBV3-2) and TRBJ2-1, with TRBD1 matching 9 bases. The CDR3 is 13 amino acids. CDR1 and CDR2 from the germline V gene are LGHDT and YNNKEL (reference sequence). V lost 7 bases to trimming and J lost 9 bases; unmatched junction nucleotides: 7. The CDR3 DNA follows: TGTGCCAGCACAAGGACAGGGGTTGGTGAGCAGTTCTTC. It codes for CASTRTGVGEQFF.

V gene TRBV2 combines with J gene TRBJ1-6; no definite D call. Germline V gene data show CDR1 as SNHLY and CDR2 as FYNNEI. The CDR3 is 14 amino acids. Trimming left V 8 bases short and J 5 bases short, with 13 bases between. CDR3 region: CASHRSVDNSPLHF. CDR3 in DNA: TGTGCCAGCCACCGATCAGTCGATAATTCACCCCTCCACTTT.

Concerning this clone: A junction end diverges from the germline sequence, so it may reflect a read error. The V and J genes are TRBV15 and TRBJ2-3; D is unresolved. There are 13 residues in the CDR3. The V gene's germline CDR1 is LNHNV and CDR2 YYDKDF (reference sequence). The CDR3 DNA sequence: TGTGCCACCAGCAGAGTTAGCACTGATACGCAGTATTTT. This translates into CATSRVSTDTQYF.

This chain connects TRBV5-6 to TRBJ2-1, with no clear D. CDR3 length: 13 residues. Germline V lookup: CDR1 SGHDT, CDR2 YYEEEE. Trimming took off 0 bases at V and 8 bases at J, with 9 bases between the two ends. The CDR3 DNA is TGTGCCAGCAGCTTGGGTGACTCCCATGAGCAGTTCTTC. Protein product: CASSLGDSHEQFF.

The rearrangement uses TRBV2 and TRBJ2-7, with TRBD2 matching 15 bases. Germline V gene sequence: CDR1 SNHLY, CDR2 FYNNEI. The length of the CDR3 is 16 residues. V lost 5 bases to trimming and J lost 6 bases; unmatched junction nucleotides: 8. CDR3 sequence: CASSRGLAGGGGEQYF. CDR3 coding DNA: TGTGCCAGCAGTCGGGGACTAGCGGGAGGAGGGGGCGAGCAGTACTTC.

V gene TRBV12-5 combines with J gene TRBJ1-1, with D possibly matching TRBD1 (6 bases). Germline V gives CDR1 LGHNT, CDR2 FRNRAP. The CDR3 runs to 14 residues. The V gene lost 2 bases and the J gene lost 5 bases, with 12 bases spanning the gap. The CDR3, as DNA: TGTGCTAGTGGTTTGCGGGGAGGGGGGACTGAAGCTTTCTTT. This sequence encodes CASGLRGGGTEAFF.

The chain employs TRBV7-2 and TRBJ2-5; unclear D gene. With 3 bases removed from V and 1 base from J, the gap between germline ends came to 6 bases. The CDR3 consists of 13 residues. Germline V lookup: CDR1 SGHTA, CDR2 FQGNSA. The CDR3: CASSFLAQETQYF. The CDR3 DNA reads TGTGCCAGCAGCTTCTTGGCCCAAGAGACCCAGTACTTC.

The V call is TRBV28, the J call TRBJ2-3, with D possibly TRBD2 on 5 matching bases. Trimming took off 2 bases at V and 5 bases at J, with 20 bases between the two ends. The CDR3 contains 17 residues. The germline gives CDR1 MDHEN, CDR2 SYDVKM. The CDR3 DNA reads TGTGCCAGCAGTTTACGGGGAACCGGGATAGCCATAGATACGCAGTATTTT. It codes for CASSLRGTGIAIDTQYF.

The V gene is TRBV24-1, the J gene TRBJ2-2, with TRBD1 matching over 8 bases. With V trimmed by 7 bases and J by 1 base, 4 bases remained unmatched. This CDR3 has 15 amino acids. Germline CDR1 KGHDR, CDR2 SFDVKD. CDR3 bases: TGTGCCACCAGCCCGACAGGGGTGAACACCGGGGAGCTGTTTTTT. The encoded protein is CATSPTGVNTGELFF.

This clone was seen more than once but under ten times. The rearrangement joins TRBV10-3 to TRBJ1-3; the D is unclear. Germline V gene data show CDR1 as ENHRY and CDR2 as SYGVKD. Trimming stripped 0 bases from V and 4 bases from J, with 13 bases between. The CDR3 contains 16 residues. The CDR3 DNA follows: TGTGCCATCAGTGAGTCGAGTTTCCGGAGAGGAAACACCATATATTTT. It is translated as CAISESSFRRGNTIYF.